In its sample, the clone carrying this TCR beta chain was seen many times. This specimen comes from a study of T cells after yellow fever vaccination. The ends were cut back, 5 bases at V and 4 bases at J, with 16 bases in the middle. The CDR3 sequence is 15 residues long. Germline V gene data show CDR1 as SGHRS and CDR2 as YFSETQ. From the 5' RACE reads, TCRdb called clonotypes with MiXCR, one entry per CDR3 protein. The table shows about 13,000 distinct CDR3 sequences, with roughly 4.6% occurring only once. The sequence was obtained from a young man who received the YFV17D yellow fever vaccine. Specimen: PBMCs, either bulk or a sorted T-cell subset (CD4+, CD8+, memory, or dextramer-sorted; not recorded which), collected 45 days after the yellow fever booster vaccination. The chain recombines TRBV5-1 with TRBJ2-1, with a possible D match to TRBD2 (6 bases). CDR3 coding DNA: TGCGCCAGCAGTCCAGCCGACGGGACTTACAATGAGCAGTTCTTC. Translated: CASSPADGTYNEQFF. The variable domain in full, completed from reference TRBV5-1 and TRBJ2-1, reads KAGVTQTPRYLIKTRGQQVTLSCSPISGHRSVSWYQQTPGQGLQFLFEYFSETQRNKGNFPGRFSGRQFSNSRSEMNVSTLELGDSALYLCASSPADGTYNEQFFGPGTRLTVL.